This is a list of T cell receptor beta chains from one sample in a study of graft-versus-host responses after intestinal transplantation. Repertoires were generated with immunoSEQ multiplex PCR, while TCRdb's copy carries only in-frame clones and drops some. The sample consists of 75,000 to 95,000 clones, approximately 94% of them appearing once. These receptors' antigens are unknown. The sample was unstimulated CD8+ T cells sorted from spleen or lymph node cells, taken before intestinal transplant. Receptors were obtained from a human donor who received an intestinal transplant. Both conserved end residues are trimmed from each CDR3.

TRBV27	TRBJ1-2	ASSPGTGLNYGYT
TRBV11-2	TRBJ2-2	ASSRERGSTGELF
TRBV4-3	TRBJ2-7	ASSQEGTGGYEQY
TRBV4-3	TRBJ1-1	ASSPDRGGSEAF
TRBV13	TRBJ2-7	ASSLGTGTAYEQY
TRBV19	TRBJ1-4	ASTQGAFEKLF
TRBV28	TRBJ2-3	ASSLRDRGLYEDTQY
TRBV7-9	TRBJ2-1	ASSSSDEQF
TRBV27	TRBJ2-7	ASSSFLSSDPHEQY
TRBV7-2	TRBJ1-6	ASSWDSVESSYNSPLH
TRBV25-1	TRBJ2-7	ASNPRDNTHEQY
TRBV5-4	TRBJ2-3	ASSSTGTTDTQY
TRBV7-6	TRBJ2-3	ASSLETSPTDTQY
TRBV4-1	TRBJ1-1	ASSASTRTVEAF
TRBV9	TRBJ2-3	ASSSLAGSTDTQY
TRBV4-3	TRBJ2-5	ASSQGTGLGETQY
TRBV11-3	TRBJ2-7	ASSSSPSDESNSYEQY
TRBV6-1	TRBJ2-1	ASSDGTSRSLSYNEQF
TRBV14	TRBJ1-2	ASSQDPGERGYT
TRBV19	TRBJ2-5	ASSLAGGPRETQY
TRBV7-6	TRBJ2-2	ASSLRVGGDTGELF
TRBV7-9	TRBJ1-2	ASSGIGGDGYT
TRBV27	TRBJ1-2	ASSFTSLGQVNYGYT
TRBV9	TRBJ1-6	ASSPDRGAVNNSPLH
TRBV18	TRBJ2-7	ASSLTGGSYYEQY
TRBV30	TRBJ1-1	AWSATGVGAF
TRBV7-2	TRBJ1-3	ASSLGSGGSGNTIY
TRBV4-3	TRBJ2-1	ASSPGLALNEQF
TRBV5-1	TRBJ2-7	ASSPTSGGFYEQY
TRBV29-1	TRBJ2-3	SVDVTSGVSTDTQY
TRBV27	TRBJ2-5	ASSSRDRGNQETQY
TRBV15	TRBJ2-2	ATRQGPGELF
TRBV30	TRBJ2-7	AWHATGGEQY
TRBV10-2	TRBJ1-6	ASSEFVTAPNGPLH
TRBV4-1	TRBJ2-5	ASSRATGTGSVTQY
TRBV9	TRBJ2-5	ASNRADQETQY
TRBV6-5	TRBJ2-5	ASSSRTSLSETQY
TRBV7-2	TRBJ2-1	ASSLSPLGGEQF
TRBV7-9	TRBJ2-2	ASSFIPLAGNTGELF
TRBV6-6	TRBJ2-7	ASSFGGLYEQY
TRBV4-1	TRBJ1-2	ASSQDGGDGRGYT
TRBV13	TRBJ2-7	ASSLDSGGTYEQY
TRBV7-2	TRBJ1-1	ASSQLQGVNTEAF
TRBV27	TRBJ1-6	ASSSHRDRTYNSPLH
TRBV13	TRBJ2-2	ASSLGLAVGELF